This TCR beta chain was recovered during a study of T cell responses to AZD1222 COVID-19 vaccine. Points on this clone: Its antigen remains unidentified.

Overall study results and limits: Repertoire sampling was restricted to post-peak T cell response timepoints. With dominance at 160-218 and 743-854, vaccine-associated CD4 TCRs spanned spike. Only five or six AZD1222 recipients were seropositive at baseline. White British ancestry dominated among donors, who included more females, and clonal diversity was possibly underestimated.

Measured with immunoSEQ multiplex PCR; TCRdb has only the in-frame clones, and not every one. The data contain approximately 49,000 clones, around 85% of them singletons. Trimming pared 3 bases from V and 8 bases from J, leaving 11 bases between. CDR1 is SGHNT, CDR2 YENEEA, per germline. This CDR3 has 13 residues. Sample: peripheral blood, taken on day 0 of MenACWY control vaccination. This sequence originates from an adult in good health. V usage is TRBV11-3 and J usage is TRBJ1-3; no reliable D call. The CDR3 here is CASSFAGGDTIYF. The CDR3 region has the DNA TGTGCCAGCAGCTTCGCGGGCGGAGACACCATATATTTT.